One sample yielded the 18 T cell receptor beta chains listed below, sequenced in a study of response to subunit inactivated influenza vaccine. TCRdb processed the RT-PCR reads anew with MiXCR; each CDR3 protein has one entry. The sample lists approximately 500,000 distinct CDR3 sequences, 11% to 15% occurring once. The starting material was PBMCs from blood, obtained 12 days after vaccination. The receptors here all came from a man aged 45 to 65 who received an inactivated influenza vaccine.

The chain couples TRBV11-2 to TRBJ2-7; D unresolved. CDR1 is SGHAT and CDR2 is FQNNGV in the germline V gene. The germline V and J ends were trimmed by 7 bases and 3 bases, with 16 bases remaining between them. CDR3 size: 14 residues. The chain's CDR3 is CASTPQENYYEQYF. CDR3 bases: TGTGCCAGCACCCCTCAGGAGAACTACTACGAGCAGTACTTC.

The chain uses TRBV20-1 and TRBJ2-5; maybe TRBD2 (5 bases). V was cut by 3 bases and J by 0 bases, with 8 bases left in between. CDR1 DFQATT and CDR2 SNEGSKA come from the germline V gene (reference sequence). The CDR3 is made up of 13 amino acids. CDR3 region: CSASPDYQETQYF. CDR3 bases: TGCAGTGCTAGTCCGGACTACCAAGAGACCCAGTACTTC.

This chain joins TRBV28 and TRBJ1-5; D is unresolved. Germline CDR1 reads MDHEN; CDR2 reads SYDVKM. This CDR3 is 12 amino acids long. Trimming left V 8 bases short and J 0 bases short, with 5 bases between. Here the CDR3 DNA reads TGTGCCAGCCAATATAGCAATCAGCCCCAGCATTTT. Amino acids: CASQYSNQPQHF. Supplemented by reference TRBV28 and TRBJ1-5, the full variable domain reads DVKVTQSSRYLVKRTGEKVFLECVQDMDHENMFWYRQDPGLGLRLIYFSYDVKMKEKGDIPEGYSVSREKKERFSLILESASTNQTSMYLCASQYSNQPQHFGDGTRLSIL.

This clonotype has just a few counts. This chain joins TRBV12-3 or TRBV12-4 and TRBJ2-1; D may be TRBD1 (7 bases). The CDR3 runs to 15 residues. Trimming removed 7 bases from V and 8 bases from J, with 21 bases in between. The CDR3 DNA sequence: TGTGCCAGCACCCCGCACGCAGGGGGGTTTGATGAGCAGTTCTTC. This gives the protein CASTPHAGGFDEQFF.

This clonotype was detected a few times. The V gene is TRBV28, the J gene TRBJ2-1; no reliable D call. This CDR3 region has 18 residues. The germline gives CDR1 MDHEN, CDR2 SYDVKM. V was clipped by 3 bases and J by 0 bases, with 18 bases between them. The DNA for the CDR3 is TGTGCCAGCAGTTTGGAAGGGTGGACCACGAGCTCCTACAATGAGCAGTTCTTC. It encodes CASSLEGWTTSSYNEQFF.

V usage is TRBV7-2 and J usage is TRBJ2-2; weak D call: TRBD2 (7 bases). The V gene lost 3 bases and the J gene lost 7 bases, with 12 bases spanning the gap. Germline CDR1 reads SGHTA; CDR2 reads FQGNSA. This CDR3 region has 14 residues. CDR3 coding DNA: TGTGCCAGCAGCTTCCACAGGGAGGGCGGGGAGCTGTTTTTT. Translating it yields CASSFHREGGELFF.

As DNA, the CDR3 is TGTGCCACCAGCAGAGAGGCCCAACACACTGAAGCTTTCTTT. It is translated as CATSREAQHTEAFF. This chain connects TRBV15 to TRBJ1-1; no reliable D call. The germline V gene has CDR1 LNHNV and CDR2 YYDKDF (reference sequence). V lost 0 bases and J lost 3, with 8 bases in between. The CDR3 sequence is 14 residues long.

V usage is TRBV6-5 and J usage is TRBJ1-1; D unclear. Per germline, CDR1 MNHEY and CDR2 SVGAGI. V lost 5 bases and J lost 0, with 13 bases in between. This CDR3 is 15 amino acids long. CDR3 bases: TGTGCCAGCAGTCGTCGGTGGGGATTGAACACTGAAGCTTTCTTT. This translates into CASSRRWGLNTEAFF.

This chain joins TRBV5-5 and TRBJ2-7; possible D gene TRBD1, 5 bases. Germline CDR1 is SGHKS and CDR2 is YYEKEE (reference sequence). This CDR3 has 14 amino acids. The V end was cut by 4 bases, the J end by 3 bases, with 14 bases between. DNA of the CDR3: TGTGCCAGCAGCGGGGCAGTCGATTACTACGAGCAGTACTTC. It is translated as CASSGAVDYYEQYF.

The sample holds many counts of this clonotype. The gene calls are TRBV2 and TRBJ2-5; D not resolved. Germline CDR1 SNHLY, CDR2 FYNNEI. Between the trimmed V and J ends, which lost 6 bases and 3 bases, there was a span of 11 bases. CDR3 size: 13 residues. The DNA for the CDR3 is TGTGCCAGCAGAGAACGACGGAAAGAGACCCAGTACTTC. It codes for CASRERRKETQYF.

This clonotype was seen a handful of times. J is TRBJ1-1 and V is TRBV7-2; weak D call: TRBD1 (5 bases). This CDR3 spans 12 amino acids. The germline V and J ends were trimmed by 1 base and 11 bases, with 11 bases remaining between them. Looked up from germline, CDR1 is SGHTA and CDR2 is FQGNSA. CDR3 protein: CASSLDRISAFF. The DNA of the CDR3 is TGTGCCAGCAGCTTAGACAGGATCTCCGCTTTCTTT.

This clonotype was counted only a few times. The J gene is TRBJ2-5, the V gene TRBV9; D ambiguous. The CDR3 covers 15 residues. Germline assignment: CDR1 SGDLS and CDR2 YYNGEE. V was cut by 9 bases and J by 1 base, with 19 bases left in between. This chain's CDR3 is CAIPAQRTPQETQYF. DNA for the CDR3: TGTGCCATCCCAGCCCAGCGAACCCCCCAAGAGACCCAGTACTTC.

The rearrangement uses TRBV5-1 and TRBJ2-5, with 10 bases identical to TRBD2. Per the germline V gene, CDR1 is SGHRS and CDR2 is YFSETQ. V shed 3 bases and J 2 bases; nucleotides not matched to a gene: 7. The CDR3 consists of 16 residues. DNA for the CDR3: TGCGCCAGCAGCTCGAGGACTAGCGGAGCTCAAGAGACCCAGTACTTC. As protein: CASSSRTSGAQETQYF.

In DNA, the CDR3 is TGTGCCAGCAGCTTAGCCCGTCGACAGGGTCGCTATGGCTACACCTTC. Amino acid sequence: CASSLARRQGRYGYTF. V is TRBV11-2 and J is TRBJ1-2; 7 positions agree with TRBD1. Trimming cost V 1 base and J 4 bases; bases outside gene matches: 9. CDR1 and CDR2 (germline): SGHAT, FQNNGV. The CDR3 contains 16 residues.

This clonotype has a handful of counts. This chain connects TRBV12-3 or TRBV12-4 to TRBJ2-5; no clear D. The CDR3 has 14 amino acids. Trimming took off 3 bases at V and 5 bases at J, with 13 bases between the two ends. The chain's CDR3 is CASSFFGNMETQYF. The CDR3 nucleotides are TGTGCCAGCAGTTTTTTCGGTAATATGGAGACCCAGTACTTC.

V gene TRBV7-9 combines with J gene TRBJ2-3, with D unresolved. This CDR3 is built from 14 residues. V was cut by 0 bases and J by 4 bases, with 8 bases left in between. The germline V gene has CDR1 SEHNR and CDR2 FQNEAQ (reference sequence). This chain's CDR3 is CASSLARTPDTQYF. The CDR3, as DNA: TGTGCCAGCAGCTTAGCGCGAACACCAGATACGCAGTATTTT.

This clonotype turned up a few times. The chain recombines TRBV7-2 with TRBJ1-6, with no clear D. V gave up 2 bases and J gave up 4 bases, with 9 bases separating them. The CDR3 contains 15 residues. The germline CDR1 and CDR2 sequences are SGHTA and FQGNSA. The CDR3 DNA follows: TGTGCCAGCAGCTTAAAGGACGGGTATAATTCACCCCTCCACTTT. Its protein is CASSLKDGYNSPLHF.

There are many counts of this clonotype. The CDR3 reads CASSLGRRTGGTDTQYF. CDR3 nucleotide sequence: TGTGCCAGCAGCTTAGGCCGCCGGACAGGGGGCACAGATACGCAGTATTTT. The chain combines TRBV7-9 with TRBJ2-3, with 9 nucleotides matching TRBD1. The V and J ends lost 1 base and 1 base, in that order; junction bases with no gene match: 6. The CDR3 has 17 amino acids. Looked up from germline, CDR1 is SEHNR and CDR2 is FQNEAQ (reference sequence).